Listed below are T cell receptor beta chains from one sample, sequenced in a study of T cell responses to AZD1222 COVID-19 vaccine. The data were produced by immunoSEQ multiplex PCR, yet TCRdb's version contains in-frame clones alone and is incomplete. This sample has tens of thousands of clones, with about 90% found just once. The material was peripheral blood, obtained on day 0 of AZD1222 vaccination. The receptors derive from an adult in good health. Each CDR3 is given with its conserved first and last residue. Fields, in order: CDR3 DNA, CDR3 protein, D gene, clone size, CDR3 length, V gene, J gene. A D gene is named only where the DNA matches it firmly. Rows may omit the clone size; those that give it use once, few, many or a size class.

DNA: TGTGCCAGCAGCGCGGGACAGGGGAGTAATAGCGGGAGATTAAGCTCCTACAATGAGCAGTTCTTC
CDR3: CASSAGQGSNSGRLSSYNEQFF
D: .
size: .
length: 22
V: TRBV7-3
J: TRBJ2-1

DNA: TGTGCCAGCAGTGAATCGCGGGAGCAAGGGGGTGAGCAGTTCTTC
CDR3: CASSESREQGGEQFF
D: .
size: .
length: 15
V: TRBV6-1
J: TRBJ2-1

DNA: TGCGCCAGCAGCCAAGGGCCCCACGGGGCACAGCCCCAGCATTTT
CDR3: CASSQGPHGAQPQHF
D: .
size: .
length: 15
V: TRBV4-1
J: TRBJ1-5

DNA: TGTGCCAGCAGTGCGGGCAGACAGATTTCTAACTATGGCTACACCTTC
CDR3: CASSAGRQISNYGYTF
D: .
size: .
length: 16
V: TRBV2
J: TRBJ1-2

DNA: TGTGCCAGCAGTGACAGGGACAATCAGCCCCAGCATTTT
CDR3: CASSDRDNQPQHF
D: TRBD1
size: .
length: 13
V: TRBV6-2/TRBV6-3
J: TRBJ1-5

DNA: TGTGCCAGCAGTCCTCTGAGCAAAGAGGGCGGGAGCTACGAGCAGTACTTC
CDR3: CASSPLSKEGGSYEQYF
D: TRBD2
size: .
length: 17
V: TRBV27
J: TRBJ2-7

DNA: TGTGCCAGCAGTGACTCAGGCGGGGCCGGCACAGATACGCAGTATTTT
CDR3: CASSDSGGAGTDTQYF
D: .
size: once
length: 16
V: TRBV6-4
J: TRBJ2-3

DNA: TGTGCCATCAAAACTAGCGGGATAAACACCGGGGAGCTGTTTTTT
CDR3: CAIKTSGINTGELFF
D: TRBD2
size: .
length: 15
V: TRBV10-3
J: TRBJ2-2

DNA: TGTGCCAGCAGTGGGGGACAACTCACAGATACGCAGTATTTT
CDR3: CASSGGQLTDTQYF
D: .
size: .
length: 14
V: TRBV27
J: TRBJ2-3

DNA: TGTGCCACCAGTGATCGTAGCGGGATCGCCTACAATGAGCAGTTCTTC
CDR3: CATSDRSGIAYNEQFF
D: TRBD2
size: .
length: 16
V: TRBV24-1
J: TRBJ2-1

DNA: TGTGCCAGTACGGCGCGGACTACCGGGGAGCTGTTTTTT
CDR3: CASTARTTGELFF
D: .
size: .
length: 13
V: TRBV19
J: TRBJ2-2

DNA: TGTGCCAGCAGTTTAAGTTGGACAGGGAATCCTGAAGCTTTCTTT
CDR3: CASSLSWTGNPEAFF
D: TRBD1
size: once
length: 15
V: TRBV28
J: TRBJ1-1

DNA: TGTGCCAGCAGTCTACCAAGGGGAGTCGAGCAGTACTTC
CDR3: CASSLPRGVEQYF
D: .
size: .
length: 13
V: TRBV28
J: TRBJ2-7

DNA: TGCGCCAGCAGCCTTGTGACAGCTAGCACAGATACGCAGTATTTT
CDR3: CASSLVTASTDTQYF
D: .
size: .
length: 15
V: TRBV5-1
J: TRBJ2-3

DNA: TGTGCCAGCAGCTTACGAGGGGGGGACCAGCATTTT
CDR3: CASSLRGGDQHF
D: .
size: .
length: 12
V: TRBV7-9
J: TRBJ1-5

DNA: TGTGCCACCAGCAGAGGGGGGACAGGAGACGGGAGCTCCTACGAGCAGTACTTC
CDR3: CATSRGGTGDGSSYEQYF
D: TRBD1
size: .
length: 18
V: TRBV15
J: TRBJ2-7

DNA: TGTGCCAGCAGTTCAGGGACTAGCGATACAGATACGCAGTATTTT
CDR3: CASSSGTSDTDTQYF
D: TRBD2
size: .
length: 15
V: TRBV6-2/TRBV6-3
J: TRBJ2-3

DNA: TGCGCCAGCAGCTTGGTTCCGGGAGCCTCTCGCACAGATACGCAGTATTTT
CDR3: CASSLVPGASRTDTQYF
D: .
size: .
length: 17
V: TRBV5-1
J: TRBJ2-3

DNA: TGTGCCAGCAGTTACTCGAGGACTAGCGGGACGGGCTCCTACGAGCAGTACTTC
CDR3: CASSYSRTSGTGSYEQYF
D: TRBD2
size: .
length: 18
V: TRBV6-2/TRBV6-3
J: TRBJ2-7

DNA: TGTGCCAGCAGACCCCCAGGAGGGAGCGTTGAGCAGTTCTTC
CDR3: CASRPPGGSVEQFF
D: .
size: .
length: 14
V: TRBV7-2
J: TRBJ2-1

DNA: TGTGCCACCAGCAGAGATAGTGGCAGGGGAGACATTCAGTACTTC
CDR3: CATSRDSGRGDIQYF
D: .
size: .
length: 15
V: TRBV15
J: TRBJ2-4

DNA: TGCAGTGCTCCGTGGGGCGGGGAGCTGTTTTTT
CDR3: CSAPWGGELFF
D: .
size: .
length: 11
V: TRBV20-1
J: TRBJ2-2

DNA: TGTGCCAGCAGGGAGAGTAGGGGACAGGGTGACTATGGCTACACCTTC
CDR3: CASRESRGQGDYGYTF
D: TRBD1
size: .
length: 16
V: TRBV9
J: TRBJ1-2

DNA: TGTGCCAGCTCACCGACCAAGGTACGCGGGACAGGTAACATTGAAGCTTTCTTT
CDR3: CASSPTKVRGTGNIEAFF
D: TRBD1
size: .
length: 18
V: TRBV18
J: TRBJ1-1

DNA: TGTGCCATCAGTGCGCCGGGACAAAGGGAGCAGTACTTC
CDR3: CAISAPGQREQYF
D: .
size: .
length: 13
V: TRBV10-3
J: TRBJ2-7

DNA: TGCGCCAGCAGCCAAGTGATAGCGGGAGGGGTCTACAATGAGCAGTTCTTC
CDR3: CASSQVIAGGVYNEQFF
D: TRBD2
size: .
length: 17
V: TRBV4-3
J: TRBJ2-1

DNA: TGTGCCAGCAGCTTGAAATTGGCGGGAGGGAAGACAGATACGCAGTATTTT
CDR3: CASSLKLAGGKTDTQYF
D: TRBD2
size: .
length: 17
V: TRBV5-4
J: TRBJ2-3

DNA: TGTGCCAGCACCACCTTAGGCGGGAGGGCTTACGAGCAGTACTTC
CDR3: CASTTLGGRAYEQYF
D: TRBD2
size: .
length: 15
V: TRBV2
J: TRBJ2-7

DNA: TGTGCCAGCTCAGAACAGAATAATGGCTACACCTTC
CDR3: CASSEQNNGYTF
D: .
size: .
length: 12
V: TRBV18
J: TRBJ1-2

DNA: TGCGCCAGCTCTTTAGACAGCACCTACAATGAGCAGTTCTTC
CDR3: CASSLDSTYNEQFF
D: .
size: once
length: 14
V: TRBV5-1
J: TRBJ2-1

DNA: TGCGCCAGCAGCTTGGCCGGGGAGGGGGTAGGGACTGAAGCTTTCTTT
CDR3: CASSLAGEGVGTEAFF
D: .
size: once
length: 16
V: TRBV5-1
J: TRBJ1-1

DNA: TGTGCCAGCAGAAACTACCTCAGCTCCTACAATGAGCAGTTCTTC
CDR3: CASRNYLSSYNEQFF
D: .
size: .
length: 15
V: TRBV28
J: TRBJ2-1

DNA: TGTGCCAGCAGCTTACAGGGAAACTATGGCTACACCTTC
CDR3: CASSLQGNYGYTF
D: .
size: .
length: 13
V: TRBV7-8
J: TRBJ1-2

DNA: TGTGCCAGCAGCCCACCGCCAGCGAGGGGCGCCGAAGCTTTCTTT
CDR3: CASSPPPARGAEAFF
D: .
size: .
length: 15
V: TRBV7-9
J: TRBJ1-1

DNA: TGTGCCAGCAGGAGGGACAGGGGATTTAATGAAAAACTGTTTTTT
CDR3: CASRRDRGFNEKLFF
D: TRBD1
size: .
length: 15
V: TRBV2
J: TRBJ1-4

DNA: TGTGCCAGCTCACCACTTGAGACTAGCGAATCCTACGAGCAGTACTTC
CDR3: CASSPLETSESYEQYF
D: TRBD2
size: .
length: 16
V: TRBV18
J: TRBJ2-7